The 2 T cell receptor beta chains presented below share a single source sample, sequenced in a study of cytomegalovirus exposure and HLA in healthy donors. The primer mix had 60 Vbeta and 13 Jbeta primers. Sequencing used immunoSEQ multiplex PCR; TCRdb keeps in-frame clones, though not all of them. The sample consists of roughly 240,000 clones, more than 75% of them appearing once. Sequencing input: PBMCs. The receptors come from a girl aged 2 to 9 in good health and CMV-seronegative.

This chain's CDR3 is CASRSQVQETQYF. DNA of the CDR3: TGTGCCAGCAGATCCCAGGTCCAAGAGACCCAGTACTTC. V is TRBV27 and J is TRBJ2-5; no clear D. The CDR3 covers 13 residues. Germline loops: CDR1 MNHEY, CDR2 SMNVEV (reference sequence). The ends were cut back, 6 bases at V and 1 base at J, with 9 bases in the middle.

In this sample, this clone turned up once. This chain uses TRBV5-1 with TRBJ2-5; D gene unclear. V lost 4 bases and J lost 4, with 20 bases in between. CDR1 and CDR2 from the germline V gene are SGHRS and YFSETQ. The CDR3 is made up of 16 amino acids. The CDR3 coding sequence is TGCGCCAGCAGCCTCCTAGGCCCGGCGCTCCCAGAGACCCAGTACTTC. Amino acid sequence: CASSLLGPALPETQYF.